Listed here is a single T cell receptor (beta chain). The antigen is unknown. This entry belongs to a study of human T cells and chemical hapten exposure. Turning to the study itself: Per-sample TCR yield variability stemmed mainly from small pooled library volume differences. Broader study findings: TCRs exceeding a frequency of 1 in 1000 stayed unchanged under DPC sensitization.

The germline V gene has CDR1 MNHEY and CDR2 SMNVEV (reference sequence). The ends were cut back, 2 bases at V and 9 bases at J, with 14 bases in the middle. The CDR3 is 14 residues long. Library preparation tagged each individual cDNA molecule with a unique molecular identifier. Authors' processing steps: Samples had a median of around 100,000 TCRs, ranging about 20,000 to 700,000. TCRdb itself ran the RACE reads through MiXCR, one entry per CDR3 protein. The V and J calls reflect TCRdb's pipeline rather than the authors' work. The sample lists under 90,000 distinct CDR3 sequences; approximately 8.6% were seen once. Time point specified: healthy volunteer bleed at 6 weeks. The total RNA was obtained from whole blood that was not fractionated.

This sequence was found in a male donor in good health. Some clones in this sample may be carry-over from other donors' samples. What was sequenced was whole blood. V gene TRBV27 combines with J gene TRBJ2-1, with a weak D call TRBD2 (7 bases). The CDR3 protein is CASSLPGGLGEQFF. CDR3 DNA: TGTGCCAGCAGTTTACCGGGGGGCCTGGGTGAGCAGTTCTTC.